These 4 T cell receptor beta chains share one sample of origin, sequenced in a study of blood T cell repertoires in COVID-19. TCRdb's table, derived via immunoSEQ multiplex PCR, lists solely in-frame clones and lacks some. The profile covers roughly 200,000 clones, with around 85% appearing a single time and around 20% taken by the ten largest. What was sequenced was PBMCs or T cells enriched from blood (not recorded which). The receptors stem from a man between 40 and 49 years old who had recovered from COVID-19.

V gene TRBV14 combines with J gene TRBJ1-2; D ambiguous. V lost 0 bases and J lost 1, with 6 bases in between. The CDR3 runs to 14 residues. Germline V lookup: CDR1 SGHDN, CDR2 FVKESK. The CDR3 loop reads CASSQELGNYGYTF. DNA of the CDR3: TGTGCCAGCAGCCAAGAACTCGGTAACTATGGCTACACCTTC.

This sequence joins TRBV28 and TRBJ2-7; TRBD2 aligns across 8 bases. CDR1 is MDHEN and CDR2 is SYDVKM in the germline V gene. V lost 4 bases and J lost 6; bases outside the gene matches: 17. The CDR3 covers 17 residues. The DNA for the CDR3 is TGTGCCAGCAGTTCTTCTAGCGGGCAAACACCCAGGGCCGAGCAGTACTTC. Amino acid sequence: CASSSSSGQTPRAEQYF. Looking up the rest from reference TRBV28 and TRBJ2-7 gives the full variable domain: DVKVTQSSRYLVKRTGEKVFLECVQDMDHENMFWYRQDPGLGLRLIYFSYDVKMKEKGDIPEGYSVSREKKERFSLILESASTNQTSMYLCASSSSSGQTPRAEQYFGPGTRLTVT.

V is TRBV7-9 and J is TRBJ2-7; 7 bases line up with TRBD1. This CDR3 spans 14 amino acids. CDR1 is SEHNR, CDR2 FQNEAQ, per germline (reference sequence). V trimming: 4 bases; J trimming: 5 bases; junction bases outside the gene matches: 8. The CDR3 region has the DNA TGTGCCAGCAGCTCTTCAACAGGGGTCGACGAGCAGTACTTC. The encoded protein is CASSSSTGVDEQYF.

The rearrangement uses TRBV2 and TRBJ2-1, with TRBD2 matching 8 bases. The CDR3 consists of 14 residues. The V gene's germline CDR1 is SNHLY and CDR2 FYNNEI. The trim removed 6 bases at V and 8 bases at J, leaving 9 bases unmatched. The CDR3 coding sequence is TGTGCCAGCAGACTGCACGGACTAGCCCATGAGCAGTTCTTC. Amino acid sequence: CASRLHGLAHEQFF.